This entry lists 30 T cell receptor beta chains sequenced from one sample in a study of cytomegalovirus exposure and HLA in healthy donors. The repertoire was sequenced with immunoSEQ multiplex PCR; TCRdb's copy has only in-frame clones and lacks some. In the table there are about 190,000 clones, approximately 85% of which are singletons. The sequenced material came from PBMCs. These receptors originate from a woman aged 18-29 years in good health and CMV-seronegative.

This chain connects TRBV28 to TRBJ1-1; 8 nucleotides line up with TRBD1. Germline CDR1 is MDHEN and CDR2 is SYDVKM. The CDR3 runs 15 residues. Germline trimming cut 6 bases from V and 3 bases from J; bases unmatched to any gene: 9. CDR3 DNA sequence: TGTGCCAGCAGATCTCAGGGGGCGAAAGACACTGAAGCTTTCTTT. Its protein product is CASRSQGAKDTEAFF.

V is TRBV5-1 and J is TRBJ1-1; TRBD1 is a possible D gene (6 bases). From germline, CDR1 is SGHRS and CDR2 YFSETQ. This CDR3 comprises 15 residues. Trimming took 2 bases from V and 3 from J, leaving 14 bases between them. This CDR3 reads CASSFWGHRDTEAFF. For the CDR3, the DNA is TGCGCCAGCAGCTTTTGGGGTCACAGGGACACTGAAGCTTTCTTT.

This clone appeared once. The chain uses TRBV5-1 and TRBJ2-5; tentatively, D is TRBD1 (5 bases). V lost 3 bases, J lost 2 bases, and 5 bases lay in between. The CDR3 is made up of 12 amino acids. Looked up from germline, CDR1 is SGHRS and CDR2 is YFSETQ. CDR3 loop: CASSWTQETQYF. The CDR3 coding sequence is TGCGCCAGCAGCTGGACACAAGAGACCCAGTACTTC.

The CDR3 is CASSQGSQNTEAFF. For the CDR3, the DNA is TGCGCCAGCAGCCAAGGAAGCCAGAACACTGAAGCTTTCTTT. The chain joins TRBV4-1 to TRBJ1-1, with D unresolved. Germline V gives CDR1 MGHRA, CDR2 YSYEKL. Deletions cut 1 base from V and 1 base from J, with 7 bases between. The CDR3 spans 14 residues.

The CDR3 sequence is CASSDGGLAGVHEQYF. The CDR3 DNA sequence: TGTGCCAGCAGTGATGGGGGCCTAGCGGGAGTTCACGAGCAGTACTTC. The chain is built from TRBV2 and TRBJ2-7, with 10 bases fitting TRBD2. This CDR3 has 16 amino acids. J gave up 5 bases and V 3 bases, and 10 bases lay outside the gene matches. Germline values: CDR1 SNHLY, CDR2 FYNNEI.

V is TRBV5-4 and J is TRBJ2-7; D possibly corresponds to TRBD1 (6 bases). Germline-derived CDR1 and CDR2 are SGHNT and YYREEE (reference sequence). There are 16 residues in the CDR3. Trimming stripped 0 bases from V and 3 bases from J, with 16 bases between. The CDR3 loop is CASSLATGFPNYEQYF. The CDR3 DNA reads TGTGCCAGCAGCTTGGCTACAGGGTTTCCAAACTACGAGCAGTACTTC.

The chain links TRBV27 to TRBJ2-3; D gene ambiguous. Trimming took 3 bases from V and 14 from J, leaving 15 bases between them. Germline V gene data show CDR1 as MNHEY and CDR2 as SMNVEV (reference sequence). The CDR3 totals 12 residues. The CDR3 spells CASSFWASRPYF. CDR3 sequence (DNA): TGTGCCAGCAGTTTTTGGGCCTCACGGCCGTATTTT.

The chain has TRBV9 and TRBJ1-2; tentative D call: TRBD1 (5 bases). The V and J ends lost 3 bases and 4 bases respectively, with 13 bases between them. Germline V gives CDR1 SGDLS, CDR2 YYNGEE. This CDR3 spans 14 amino acids. CDR3 sequence reads: CASSAEGEGYGYTF. The CDR3 DNA follows: TGTGCCAGCAGCGCCGAAGGGGAGGGCTATGGCTACACCTTC. Based on the CDR3 plus reference TRBV9 and TRBJ1-2, the full variable domain is DSGVTQTPKHLITATGQRVTLRCSPRSGDLSVYWYQQSLDQGLQFLIQYYNGEERAKGNILERFSAQQFPDLHSELNLSSLELGDSALYFCASSAEGEGYGYTFGSGTRLTVV.

This sequence joins TRBV2 and TRBJ1-2; D gene uncertain. Trimming stripped 6 bases from V and 8 bases from J, with 19 bases between. The CDR3 totals 14 residues. Germline lookup yields CDR1 SNHLY and CDR2 FYNNEI. The CDR3 DNA follows: TGTGCCAGCAGGCGGGTCTTCTTCAGGTGGGGCTACACCTTC. Translation: CASRRVFFRWGYTF. Full variable domain (missing parts from reference TRBV2 and TRBJ1-2): EPEVTQTPSHQVTQMGQEVILRCVPISNHLYFYWYRQILGQKVEFLVSFYNNEISEKSEIFDDQFSVERPDGSNFTLKIRSTKLEDSAMYFCASRRVFFRWGYTFGSGTRLTVV.

This chain links TRBV6-5 with TRBJ2-2; a possible D gene is TRBD2 (5 bases). CDR3 length equals 13 residues. V was shortened by 11 bases and J by 2 bases, with 12 bases between the two germline ends. Germline V gene lookup returns CDR1 MNHEY and CDR2 SVGAGI. The CDR3 region has the DNA TGTGCCGCAACTAGTGAAAACACCGGGGAGCTGTTTTTT. Protein product: CAATSENTGELFF.

This chain joins TRBV5-3 and TRBJ1-5, with 7 bases lining up with TRBD1. TRBV5-3 has ORF status, its function being uncertain. Unmatched junction bases numbered 10, after V lost 4 bases and J lost 3 bases. The CDR3 has 16 amino acids. The CDR3 DNA reads TGTGCCAGAAGCATGCCACCGACAGGGACCAATCAGCCCCAGCATTTT. This translates into CARSMPPTGTNQPQHF.

The chain carries TRBV10-1 and TRBJ1-1, with 8 bases lining up with TRBD1. Germline V gene data show CDR1 as WNHNN and CDR2 as SYGVQD (reference sequence). CDR3 length equals 15 residues. J lost 1 base, V lost 0 bases, and 1 base had no gene match. CDR3 in DNA: TGCGCCAGCAGTGAGTCGACAGGGGCGAACACTGAAGCTTTCTTT. This translates into CASSESTGANTEAFF.

The rearrangement joins TRBV6-1 to TRBJ2-7, with D maybe TRBD2 (6 bases). CDR1 is MNHNS and CDR2 is SASEGT in the germline V gene. The V and J ends lost 5 bases and 2 bases respectively, with 16 bases between them. The CDR3 extends over 15 amino acids. The DNA for the CDR3 is TGTGCCAGCAGTTCTGCCCGGGGGAGAACCTACGAGCAGTACTTC. Translated, it gives CASSSARGRTYEQYF.

This rearrangement joins TRBV9 to TRBJ2-4; 10 bases agree with TRBD1. The V gene's germline CDR1 is SGDLS and CDR2 YYNGEE. This CDR3 comprises 12 residues. Unmatched junction bases numbered 4, after V lost 4 bases and J lost 12 bases. CDR3 amino acids: CASSKGQGGQYF. In DNA form, the CDR3 reads TGTGCCAGCAGCAAAGGACAGGGGGGTCAGTACTTC.

Of note for this clone: This sample also contains other DNA sequences that code for the same CDR3. The chain links TRBV28 to TRBJ2-7; no firm D call. This CDR3 has 12 amino acids. V shed 3 bases and J shed 4 bases, with 7 bases lying between them. Germline V gives CDR1 MDHEN, CDR2 SYDVKM. The CDR3, as DNA: TGTGCCAGCAGTTTGGGCGATTACGAGCAGTACTTC. Protein product: CASSLGDYEQYF.

The genes are TRBV9 and TRBJ2-1; TRBD2 aligns across 7 bases. From germline, CDR1 is SGDLS and CDR2 YYNGEE. V shed 8 bases, J shed 4 bases, and the junction held 3 bases outside the gene matches. This CDR3 region has 12 residues. CDR3 loop: CASAAGYNEQFF. The CDR3 DNA reads as TGTGCCAGTGCAGCGGGATACAATGAGCAGTTCTTC.

The chain couples TRBV5-6 to TRBJ2-5, with TRBD1 matching 8 bases. Per germline, CDR1 SGHDT and CDR2 YYEEEE. The V and J ends lost 4 bases and 2 bases, in that order; junction bases with no gene match: 4. The CDR3 is made up of 14 amino acids. The CDR3 DNA follows: TGTGCCAGCAGCCCCTGGACAGGGCAAGAGACCCAGTACTTC. This encodes CASSPWTGQETQYF.

The chain links TRBV4-1 to TRBJ2-7; TRBD2 matches at 11 bases. The germline V gene has CDR1 MGHRA and CDR2 YSYEKL. With V trimmed by 5 bases and J by 2 bases, 5 bases remained unmatched. The CDR3 is 15 residues long. CDR3 amino acids: CASSTPLAGAYEQYF. Here the CDR3 DNA reads TGCGCCAGCAGCACCCCACTAGCGGGAGCCTACGAGCAGTACTTC.

The chain has TRBV6-1 and TRBJ1-1, with a tentative D call TRBD1 (5 bases). The CDR3 is 14 amino acids. Deletions cut 4 bases from V and 1 base from J, with 10 bases between. Germline values: CDR1 MNHNS, CDR2 SASEGT. The CDR3 loop is CASSARASNTEAFF. The DNA for the CDR3 is TGTGCCAGCAGTGCCAGGGCGTCGAACACTGAAGCTTTCTTT.

The chain has TRBV10-2 and TRBJ2-7; a weak D match, TRBD1 (5 bases). Trimming cost V 6 bases and J 2 bases, with 8 bases left between them. The CDR3 sequence is 12 residues long. CDR1 is WSHSY and CDR2 is SAAADI in the germline V gene. CDR3 residues: CASRTDPYEQYF. CDR3 nucleotides: TGCGCCAGCAGGACAGATCCCTACGAGCAGTACTTC.

V usage is TRBV7-8 and J usage is TRBJ2-3; D call uncertain. Germline CDR1 is SGHVS and CDR2 is FQNEAQ. The length of the CDR3 is 16 residues. V was shortened by 5 bases and J by 0 bases, with 15 bases between the two germline ends. CDR3 coding DNA: TGTGCCAGCAGCCCGTCCAGTCGCACCAGCACAGATACGCAGTATTTT. Its protein product is CASSPSSRTSTDTQYF.

This chain links TRBV5-1 with TRBJ2-3; TRBD2 matches 10 bases. From germline, CDR1 is SGHRS and CDR2 YFSETQ. This CDR3 comprises 18 residues. Unmatched junction bases numbered 8, after V lost 1 base and J lost 0 bases. In nucleotides, the CDR3 is TGCGCCAGCAGCTTGTGGCGAGCGGGGGGGCCGAGCACAGATACGCAGTATTTT. It yields the protein CASSLWRAGGPSTDTQYF.

The chain is built from TRBV30 and TRBJ1-1; D remains ambiguous. From germline, CDR1 is GTSNPN and CDR2 SVGIG (reference sequence). The CDR3 totals 15 residues. V was trimmed by 0 bases and J by 8 bases, leaving 19 bases between them. DNA for the CDR3: TGTGCCTGGAGTGTCCCAGGCAGCCCCATGCTGGAAGCTTTCTTT. Protein: CAWSVPGSPMLEAFF.

The V call is TRBV5-6, the J call TRBJ2-7; TRBD2 agrees at 9 bases. This CDR3 region has 16 residues. V was clipped by 4 bases and J by 3 bases; unmatched bases: 11. Germline V gives CDR1 SGHDT, CDR2 YYEEEE. The CDR3 DNA sequence: TGTGCCAGCAGCCCCGTGACTAGCGGTGCTCACTACGAGCAGTACTTC. It is translated as CASSPVTSGAHYEQYF.

The rearrangement uses TRBV30 and TRBJ2-7, with D perhaps TRBD1 (6 bases). Germline values: CDR1 GTSNPN, CDR2 SVGIG (reference sequence). The CDR3 spans 13 residues. V was pared by 3 bases and J by 2 bases, with 11 bases between. The CDR3 bases are TGTGCCTGGAGAACTACAGGGACCTACGAGCAGTACTTC. Its translation: CAWRTTGTYEQYF.

The chain couples TRBV7-2 to TRBJ2-7; 7 bases align to TRBD1. V lost 1 base, J lost 2 bases, and 5 bases stayed unmatched. CDR3 length equals 15 residues. Germline V gives CDR1 SGHTA, CDR2 FQGNSA. This chain's CDR3 is CASSLDRGPPYEQYF. The DNA for the CDR3 is TGTGCCAGCAGCTTAGACAGGGGCCCCCCCTACGAGCAGTACTTC.

The chain recombines TRBV10-3 with TRBJ2-6; D is uncertain. The CDR3 runs 11 residues. CDR1 ENHRY and CDR2 SYGVKD come from the germline V gene. V lost 11 bases and J 7 bases, leaving 9 bases between the germline ends. The CDR3 is CASQLANVLTF. The CDR3 DNA reads as TGTGCCTCGCAACTAGCCAACGTCCTGACTTTC.

The chain joins TRBV10-2 to TRBJ1-1; D unclear. The V end lost 7 bases, the J end lost 4 bases, and 7 bases lay between the germline ends. In germline, CDR1 is WSHSY, CDR2 SAAADI. This CDR3 is 11 amino acids long. CDR3 loop: CASIFGTEAFF. The CDR3 region has the DNA TGCGCCAGCATTTTCGGCACTGAAGCTTTCTTT.

The rearrangement uses TRBV6-1 and TRBJ2-3, with D perhaps TRBD2 (6 bases). The V end was cut by 4 bases, the J end by 0 bases, with 11 bases between. The germline V gene encodes CDR1 MNHNS and CDR2 SASEGT. This CDR3 region has 15 residues. CDR3 residues: CASSGTTKSTDTQYF. CDR3 nucleotides: TGTGCCAGCAGTGGGACTACGAAAAGCACAGATACGCAGTATTTT.

This chain uses TRBV6-6 with TRBJ1-1; 8 nucleotides align to TRBD1. Looked up from germline, CDR1 is MNHNY and CDR2 is SVGAGI (reference sequence). V dropped 8 bases and J dropped 1; count of bases not matched to a gene: 0. The CDR3 covers 12 residues. The CDR3 nucleotides are TGTGCCAGCGACAGGGGGAACACTGAAGCTTTCTTT. Encoded protein: CASDRGNTEAFF.